A single sample is the source of the 10 T cell receptor beta chains below, sequenced in a study of T cells after posttransplantation cyclophosphamide. TCRdb's table, derived via immunoSEQ multiplex PCR, lists solely in-frame clones and lacks some. The sample was found to contain 25,000 to 35,000 clones, and every one recurs. Source material: PBMCs. These receptor sequences come from a woman in her fifties or sixties in good health, CMV-negative, and a related stem cell transplant donor.

The table lists this clone with many counts. The chain carries TRBV11-2 and TRBJ2-7; D remains ambiguous. Trimming cost V 6 bases and J 3 bases, with 9 bases left between them. Germline V gives CDR1 SGHAT, CDR2 FQNNGV. CDR3 length equals 12 residues. The CDR3 region has the DNA TGTGCCAGCAGTTACGCCGGCTACGAGCAGTACTTC. Protein sequence: CASSYAGYEQYF.

This clone was seen at least ten times. The V and J genes are TRBV12-3 or TRBV12-4 and TRBJ2-2, with 9 positions matching TRBD1. V shed 1 base, J shed 4 bases, and the junction held 4 bases outside the gene matches. The CDR3 totals 16 residues. CDR3 protein: CASSLGRTGVTGELFF. The CDR3 nucleotides read TGTGCCAGCAGTTTAGGACGGACAGGGGTCACCGGGGAGCTGTTTTTT.

The chain links TRBV5-6 to TRBJ2-5, with D maybe TRBD1 (7 bases). The V gene's germline CDR1 is SGHDT and CDR2 YYEEEE. This CDR3 comprises 14 residues. V lost 1 base to trimming and J lost 5 bases, with 12 bases between them. CDR3 sequence: CASSLPGGHETQYF. The CDR3 DNA reads as TGTGCCAGCAGCTTGCCAGGGGGGCACGAGACCCAGTACTTC.

This clone has a count of ten or more. The chain recombines TRBV27 with TRBJ2-1; 8 bases agree with TRBD2. Losses at the gene ends were 0 bases for V and 7 bases for J; bases not matched to a gene: 5. This CDR3 has 15 residues. Germline CDR1 MNHEY, CDR2 SMNVEV (reference sequence). CDR3 protein: CASSLSGLGPNEQFF. Here the CDR3 DNA reads TGTGCCAGCAGTTTATCGGGACTAGGACCAAATGAGCAGTTCTTC.

This clone was picked up a small number of times. This chain links TRBV9 with TRBJ2-2; 12 bases agree with TRBD1. The CDR3 spans 15 residues. V lost 3 bases and J lost 6; bases outside the gene matches: 3. CDR1 and CDR2 from the germline V gene are SGDLS and YYNGEE. The chain's CDR3 is CASSGGTGGSGELFF. Here the CDR3 DNA reads TGTGCCAGCAGCGGTGGGACAGGGGGCTCCGGGGAGCTGTTTTTT.

Ten or more counts support this clone. The rearrangement uses TRBV6-1 and TRBJ2-7; D is perhaps TRBD2 (6 bases). V lost 6 bases to trimming and J lost 0 bases, with 15 bases between them. This CDR3 spans 15 amino acids. The germline V gene encodes CDR1 MNHNS and CDR2 SASEGT. CDR3: CASRREPSASYEQYF. In DNA, the CDR3 is TGTGCCAGCAGAAGAGAGCCTAGCGCCTCCTACGAGCAGTACTTC.

The chain combines TRBV30 with TRBJ1-1; D gene ambiguous. CDR3 length: 13 residues. The V and J ends lost 5 bases and 5 bases respectively, with 15 bases between them. From germline, CDR1 is GTSNPN and CDR2 SVGIG (reference sequence). The CDR3 here is CAWANPPGTEAFF. In nucleotides, the CDR3 is TGTGCCTGGGCCAACCCCCCGGGGACTGAAGCTTTCTTT.

This clone turned up a few times. This chain joins TRBV5-6 and TRBJ2-5, with TRBD1 matching 7 bases. The CDR3 sequence is 13 residues long. V lost 2 bases and J lost 4; bases outside the gene matches: 2. Germline assignment: CDR1 SGHDT and CDR2 YYEEEE. The CDR3 is CASSLAGGETQYF. The CDR3, as DNA: TGTGCCAGCAGCTTAGCAGGGGGAGAGACCCAGTACTTC.

This clone was detected ten times or more. The chain links TRBV18 to TRBJ1-3; 9 bases fit TRBD1. The V gene's germline CDR1 is KGHSH and CDR2 LQKENI. The CDR3 has 16 residues. V lost 1 base and J lost 0; bases outside the gene matches: 1. CDR3 nucleotides: TGTGCCAGCTCACCACGGGGACAGGGCTCTGGAAACACCATATATTTT. Residues: CASSPRGQGSGNTIYF.

Many counts were recorded for this clone. J is TRBJ2-1 and V is TRBV28; no clear D gene. The CDR3 extends over 15 amino acids. Trimming cost V 3 bases and J 5 bases, with 14 bases left between them. Germline V gene lookup returns CDR1 MDHEN and CDR2 SYDVKM. CDR3 region: CASSFPTWQDNEQFF. The DNA of the CDR3 is TGTGCCAGCAGTTTTCCCACCTGGCAGGACAATGAGCAGTTCTTC.